The next 25 T cell receptor beta chains were all read from a single sample in a study of cytomegalovirus exposure and HLA in healthy donors. Produced via immunoSEQ multiplex PCR; TCRdb's table is partial and in-frame only. Of about 150,000 clones listed, more than 70% are singletons. The sample was PBMCs. These TCRs come from a man aged 18 to 35 in good health and CMV-seronegative.

This clone has a handful of counts. This chain connects TRBV19 to TRBJ2-7, with TRBD1 identical over 8 bases. The CDR3 covers 13 residues. Germline values: CDR1 LNHDA, CDR2 SQIVND (reference sequence). V gave up 6 bases and J gave up 6 bases; unmatched junction bases: 7. The DNA for the CDR3 is TGTGCCAGTAGCAGAGAGGGGACAGGCGAGCAGTACGTC. Translation gives CASSREGTGEQYV.

This clone was recorded only once. The chain couples TRBV5-6 to TRBJ1-2; 8 bases are shared with TRBD1. The CDR3 contains 16 residues. Trimming removed 1 base from V and 4 bases from J; junction bases left unmatched: 9. CDR1 and CDR2 from the germline V gene are SGHDT and YYEEEE. The CDR3 DNA follows: TGTGCCAGCAGCTTGCGGGACAGGACTTACCTCTATGGCTACACCTTC. This gives the protein CASSLRDRTYLYGYTF.

The chain recombines TRBV19 with TRBJ1-5; TRBD1 might be the D (5 bases). Germline V CDR1 and CDR2: LNHDA, SQIVND (reference sequence). V was clipped by 2 bases and J by 7 bases, with 9 bases between them. The CDR3 length is 13 residues. The CDR3 bases are TGTGCCAGTAGTATACCCGGGGGGCAGCCCCAGCATTTT. This encodes CASSIPGGQPQHF. The entire variable domain, with the rest obtained from reference TRBV19 and TRBJ1-5, is as follows: DGGITQSPKYLFRKEGQNVTLSCEQNLNHDAMYWYRQDPGQGLRLIYYSQIVNDFQKGDIAEGYSVSREKKESFPLTVTSAQKNPTAFYLCASSIPGGQPQHFGDGTRLSIL.

This chain connects TRBV21-1 to TRBJ1-2; the table's D call of TRBD1 was not tested on the DNA. TRBV21-1 is a pseudogene. The CDR3 runs 14 residues. CDR3 coding DNA: TGTGCCAGCAGTCAAAAGGGGCCTAACTATGGCTACACCTTC. Protein product: CASSQKGPNYGYTF.

In its sample, this clone was seen once. The chain is built from TRBV5-6 and TRBJ1-4, with 7 bases aligning to TRBD1. This CDR3 is built from 14 residues. In germline, CDR1 is SGHDT, CDR2 YYEEEE. The V and J ends lost 3 bases and 6 bases, in that order; junction bases with no gene match: 5. In DNA form, the CDR3 reads TGTGCCAGCAGCTCCGGGACAGATTATGAAAAACTGTTTTTT. Amino acids: CASSSGTDYEKLFF.

The rearrangement joins TRBV10-1 to TRBJ2-1; D call uncertain. The germline gives CDR1 WNHNN, CDR2 SYGVQD (reference sequence). This CDR3 region has 12 residues. The V and J ends lost 2 bases and 9 bases respectively, with 8 bases between them. The CDR3 loop is CASSEIGFEQFF. The CDR3 DNA reads TGCGCCAGCAGTGAGATCGGTTTTGAGCAGTTCTTC.

This clone was recorded a few times. The CDR3: CASRPSDRSSAEAFF. The CDR3 nucleotides are TGTGCCAGCAGACCTAGTGACAGGTCGAGCGCTGAAGCTTTCTTT. The rearrangement joins TRBV7-9 to TRBJ1-1, with a weak D call TRBD1 (6 bases). V was clipped by 6 bases and J by 6 bases, with 20 bases between them. Germline V gene sequence: CDR1 SEHNR, CDR2 FQNEAQ (reference sequence). This CDR3 region has 15 residues. The whole variable domain, remainder taken from reference TRBV7-9 and TRBJ1-1, is DTGVSQNPRHKITKRGQNVTFRCDPISEHNRLYWYRQTLGQGPEFLTYFQNEAQLEKSRLLSDRFSAERPKGSFSTLEIQRTEQGDSAMYLCASRPSDRSSAEAFFGQGTRLTVV.

The J gene is TRBJ1-2, the V gene TRBV18, with D hard to call. Trimming stripped 5 bases from V and 3 bases from J, with 10 bases between. Germline-derived CDR1 and CDR2 are KGHSH and LQKENI. This CDR3 region has 13 residues. CDR3 region: CASSEGGDYGYTF. The CDR3 nucleotides read TGTGCCAGCTCAGAAGGTGGAGACTATGGCTACACCTTC.

By frequency in the sample, this clone is medium-sized (0.01 to 0.1%). The rearrangement joins TRBV6-1 to TRBJ2-1; the match to TRBD2 covers 10 bases. Germline V lookup: CDR1 MNHNS, CDR2 SASEGT. The CDR3 totals 15 residues. With 2 bases clipped from V and 3 bases from J, the junction kept 1 base outside the gene matches. CDR3 residues: CASSELAGDYNEQFF. The CDR3 region has the DNA TGTGCCAGCAGTGAACTAGCGGGAGACTACAATGAGCAGTTCTTC.

Regarding this clone: The sample contains more than one DNA sequence encoding this CDR3. The rearrangement joins TRBV28 to TRBJ2-7, with 7 nucleotides matching TRBD2. J lost 3 bases, V lost 3 bases, and 2 bases had no gene match. The germline V gene has CDR1 MDHEN and CDR2 SYDVKM. This CDR3 spans 13 amino acids. CDR3 sequence reads: CASSFGGSYEQYF. The CDR3 DNA sequence: TGTGCCAGCAGTTTCGGGGGGAGCTACGAGCAGTACTTC.

V and J are TRBV28 and TRBJ1-5; TRBD1 matches 7 bases. The length of the CDR3 is 14 residues. Germline assignment: CDR1 MDHEN and CDR2 SYDVKM. Trimming removed 6 bases from V and 7 bases from J; junction bases left unmatched: 9. The CDR3 coding sequence is TGTGCCAGCAGAGTTGACAGGGCCCAACAGCCCCAGCATTTT. This codes for CASRVDRAQQPQHF.

The chain has TRBV5-4 and TRBJ2-5; 9 positions agree with TRBD2. The length of the CDR3 is 16 residues. Losses at the gene ends were 7 bases for V and 2 bases for J; bases not matched to a gene: 12. CDR1 is SGHNT and CDR2 is YYREEE in the germline V gene (reference sequence). DNA for the CDR3: TGTGCCAGCGCTCACCGGGCTAGCGGGGAACAAGAGACCCAGTACTTC. It codes for CASAHRASGEQETQYF.

The chain recombines TRBV7-9 with TRBJ1-1; D unclear. Trimming shortened V by 4 bases and J by 5 bases, and 8 bases separated the two germline ends. The CDR3 is 12 amino acids. Germline values: CDR1 SEHNR, CDR2 FQNEAQ (reference sequence). The CDR3 reads CASSSGTTEAFF. The CDR3 DNA follows: TGTGCCAGCAGCTCCGGTACGACTGAAGCTTTCTTT.

The CDR3 is CASSLPGAGNTIYF. DNA of the CDR3: TGCGCCAGCAGCTTGCCGGGGGCTGGAAACACCATATATTTT. The rearrangement links TRBV5-1 to TRBJ1-3, with D tentatively TRBD1 (5 bases). The V and J ends lost 1 base and 2 bases respectively, with 7 bases between them. Germline V CDR1 and CDR2: SGHRS, YFSETQ. This CDR3 has 14 residues.

For the CDR3, the DNA is TGTGCCAGCAGTTCTGCGGACAGGGGCCTTATCTATGGCTACACCTTC. It translates to CASSSADRGLIYGYTF. V is TRBV6-6 and J is TRBJ1-2, with 9 bases that match TRBD1. CDR1 and CDR2 from the germline V gene are MNHNY and SVGAGI (reference sequence). Trimming at V came to 4 bases and at J to 4 bases, leaving 10 bases not matched to a gene. This CDR3 region has 16 residues.

The chain joins TRBV29-1 to TRBJ2-2, with 8 nucleotides matching TRBD2. J lost 7 bases, V lost 4 bases, and 14 bases had no gene match. CDR1 and CDR2 (germline): SQVTM, ANQGSEA. This CDR3 is 16 amino acids long. The CDR3 loop is CSVATLSGERGGELFF. CDR3 coding DNA: TGCAGCGTTGCTACCCTTAGCGGGGAACGCGGCGGGGAGCTGTTTTTT.

In nucleotides, the CDR3 is TGTGCCAGCAGCTCGTCGGCGCAGGGGGAGTACGAGCAGTACTTC. Translating it yields CASSSSAQGEYEQYF. The genes are TRBV11-3 and TRBJ2-7; 7 positions match TRBD1. CDR3 size: 15 residues. Germline trimming cut 4 bases from V and 4 bases from J; bases unmatched to any gene: 10. CDR1 is SGHNT and CDR2 is YENEEA in the germline V gene. The whole variable domain, remainder taken from reference TRBV11-3 and TRBJ2-7, is EAGVVQSPRYKIIEKKQPVAFWCNPISGHNTLYWYLQNLGQGPELLIRYENEEAVDDSQLPKDRFSAERLKGVDSTLKIQPAELGDSAVYLCASSSSAQGEYEQYFGPGTRLTVT.

This clone appeared a single time. V and J are TRBV28 and TRBJ1-1; D call uncertain. V dropped 7 bases and J dropped 4 bases, with 13 bases sitting between them. This CDR3 contains 13 residues. The germline CDR1 and CDR2 sequences are MDHEN and SYDVKM. Here the CDR3 reads CASNTFRGTEAFF. The CDR3 DNA reads as TGTGCCAGCAATACCTTCCGGGGCACTGAAGCTTTCTTT. Full variable domain (missing parts from reference TRBV28 and TRBJ1-1): DVKVTQSSRYLVKRTGEKVFLECVQDMDHENMFWYRQDPGLGLRLIYFSYDVKMKEKGDIPEGYSVSREKKERFSLILESASTNQTSMYLCASNTFRGTEAFFGQGTRLTVV.

The chain carries TRBV5-5 and TRBJ2-2; 7 bases match TRBD1. In germline, CDR1 is SGHKS, CDR2 YYEKEE (reference sequence). The V and J ends lost 3 bases and 4 bases, in that order; junction bases with no gene match: 6. CDR3 size: 15 residues. CDR3: CASSSNRGRTGELFF. The CDR3 region has the DNA TGTGCCAGCAGCTCTAACAGGGGACGCACCGGGGAGCTGTTTTTT. Filled out from reference TRBV5-5 and TRBJ2-2, the complete variable domain reads DAGVTQSPTHLIKTRGQQVTLRCSPISGHKSVSWYQQVLGQGPQFIFQYYEKEERGRGNFPDRFSARQFPNYSSELNVNALLLGDSALYLCASSSNRGRTGELFFGEGSRLTVL.

On this clone: This same CDR3 is encoded by further DNA sequences in the sample. This chain uses TRBV19 with TRBJ2-1; 8 nucleotides line up with TRBD2. Per the germline V gene, CDR1 is LNHDA and CDR2 is SQIVND (reference sequence). The CDR3 extends over 14 amino acids. V was clipped by 4 bases and J by 4 bases; unmatched bases: 3. The CDR3 is CASSTRGGYNEQFF. CDR3 nucleotides: TGTGCCAGTAGTACCCGGGGGGGGTACAATGAGCAGTTCTTC. Filled out from reference TRBV19 and TRBJ2-1, the complete variable domain reads DGGITQSPKYLFRKEGQNVTLSCEQNLNHDAMYWYRQDPGQGLRLIYYSQIVNDFQKGDIAEGYSVSREKKESFPLTVTSAQKNPTAFYLCASSTRGGYNEQFFGPGTRLTVL.

This clone showed up just a few times. The chain joins TRBV6-4 to TRBJ2-1; TRBD2 aligns across 11 bases. CDR1 is MRHNA, CDR2 SNTAGT, per germline. The CDR3 contains 14 residues. Germline trimming cut 4 bases from V and 9 bases from J; bases unmatched to any gene: 5. The CDR3 DNA reads as TGTGCCAGCAGTGGACTAGCGGGAAGGAGTGAGCAGTTCTTC. Protein sequence: CASSGLAGRSEQFF.

The V call is TRBV5-4, the J call TRBJ2-7; D remains ambiguous. V was clipped by 4 bases and J by 1 base, with 15 bases between them. This CDR3 region has 15 residues. The germline gives CDR1 SGHNT, CDR2 YYREEE (reference sequence). CDR3: CASSPAPTVSYEQYV. The DNA of the CDR3 is TGTGCCAGCAGCCCGGCTCCCACAGTGTCCTACGAGCAGTACGTC.

CDR3 protein: CASKDGQSGNTIYF. CDR3 coding DNA: TGTGCCAGTAAAGATGGACAGAGTGGAAACACCATATATTTT. The chain joins TRBV19 to TRBJ1-3, with D perhaps matching TRBD1 (6 bases). This CDR3 has 14 residues. The V end lost 7 bases, the J end lost 3 bases, and 13 bases lay between the germline ends. Germline-derived CDR1 and CDR2 are LNHDA and SQIVND (reference sequence).

CDR3 in amino acids: CASSLWRHNSPLHF. The CDR3 DNA sequence: TGTGCCAGCAGTTTGTGGAGGCATAATTCACCCCTCCACTTT. The chain has TRBV27 and TRBJ1-6; D not resolved. Trimming cost V 3 bases and J 5 bases, with 8 bases left between them. Germline CDR1 reads MNHEY; CDR2 reads SMNVEV (reference sequence). This CDR3 is 14 amino acids long.

The chain is built from TRBV6-5 and TRBJ2-5; D may be TRBD2 (7 bases). Germline CDR1 reads MNHEY; CDR2 reads SVGAGI. Trimming removed 3 bases at V and 4 bases at J, with 15 bases between. This CDR3 contains 15 residues. The CDR3 DNA sequence: TGTGCCAGCAGTTATGGGGAGGGGGTGGGAGAGACCCAGTACTTC. Amino acids: CASSYGEGVGETQYF.